A few counts support the clone carrying this TCR beta chain. Its antigen is undetermined. Primed by a sample-barcoded 5' primer and a J-beta primer mix, a second PCR proceeded for roughly 7 to 12 cycles. In TCRdb, the 5' RACE reads were re-called with MiXCR into one record per CDR3 protein. This repertoire shows 1.5 million to 2 million distinct CDR3 sequences, roughly 49% found once; its top ten account for around 2.1%. The length of the CDR3 is 15 residues. V lost 4 bases and J 4 bases, leaving 14 bases between the germline ends. CDR1 DFQATT and CDR2 SNEGSKA come from the germline V gene (reference sequence). This sample stems from a study of blood T cells in healthy people across ages. Study-wide results and limits: Long-lived donors carried more naive CD4+ cells and greater diversity than aged donors.

The genes are TRBV20-1 and TRBJ2-6; no clear D. The sample consisted of blood. The source is a woman between 40 and 55 years old in good health. CDR3 DNA: TGCAGTGCTACCTTCCCAGCGAGCGGGGCCAACGTCCTGACTTTC. Protein product: CSATFPASGANVLTF.